The entry below describes one TCR beta chain. Its antigen is undetermined. As to time point: week 35, safety follow-up. Doses comprised 300 ug of mutant IDH1 20-mer peptide each, plus topical imiquimod. Patients were given eight vaccinations, scheduled in weeks 1, 3, 5, 7, 11, 15, 19 and 23. The data were obtained in a study of a mutant IDH1 vaccine in newly diagnosed glioma. Study-wide context: It was radiotherapy, temozolomide, or both that patients received previously, with most receiving both. The study held visit V12 at week 35 and visit V13 at week 47.

V lost 0 bases to trimming and J lost 4 bases, with 6 bases between them. This CDR3 is 13 amino acids long. CDR1 and CDR2 (germline): SGHAT, FQNNGV. Measured with immunoSEQ multiplex PCR; TCRdb has only the in-frame clones, and not every one. Seen here are tens of thousands of clones, 81% observed once, and the top ten hold 4.5% to 5.5%. Here the sequenced sample was PBMCs, taken from a glioma patient whose treatment included an IDH1 peptide vaccine. The chain employs TRBV11-2 and TRBJ1-2; D not certain. This receptor was obtained from a woman aged 40 to 50 with glioma. Some clones in this sample may be carry-over from other donors' samples. In DNA form, the CDR3 reads TGTGCCAGCAGCTTAGACAGGACCTATGGCTACACCTTC. Translated, it gives CASSLDRTYGYTF. Looking up the rest from reference TRBV11-2 and TRBJ1-2 gives the full variable domain: EAGVAQSPRYKIIEKRQSVAFWCNPISGHATLYWYQQILGQGPKLLIQFQNNGVVDDSQLPKDRFSAERLKGVDSTLKIQPAKLEDSAVYLCASSLDRTYGYTFGSGTRLTVV.